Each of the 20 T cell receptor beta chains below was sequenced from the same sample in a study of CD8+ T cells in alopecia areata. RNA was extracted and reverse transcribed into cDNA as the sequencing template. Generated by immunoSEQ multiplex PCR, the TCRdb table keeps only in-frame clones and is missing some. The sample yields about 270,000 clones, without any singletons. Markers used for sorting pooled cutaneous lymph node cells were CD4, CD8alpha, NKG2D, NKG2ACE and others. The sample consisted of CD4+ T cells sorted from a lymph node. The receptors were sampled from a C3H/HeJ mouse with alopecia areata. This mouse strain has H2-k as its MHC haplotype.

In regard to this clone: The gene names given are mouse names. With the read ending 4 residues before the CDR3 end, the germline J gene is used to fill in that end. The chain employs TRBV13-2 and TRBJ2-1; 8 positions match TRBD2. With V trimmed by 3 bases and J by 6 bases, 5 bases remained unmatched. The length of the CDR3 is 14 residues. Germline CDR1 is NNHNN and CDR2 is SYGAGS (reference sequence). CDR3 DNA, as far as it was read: TGTGCCAGCGGTGTGGGGGGGGCCTTTGCT. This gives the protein CASGVGGAFA. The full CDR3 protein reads CASGVGGAFAEQFF.

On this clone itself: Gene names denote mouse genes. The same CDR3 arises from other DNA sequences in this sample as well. The CDR3 loop reads CASSIQGRAETLYF. CDR3 DNA, as far as it was read: TGTGCCAGCAGTATTCAGGGGAGGGCAGAA. The chain joins TRBV19 to TRBJ2-3; perhaps TRBD1 as D (6 bases). The read comes to an end 4 residues before the CDR3 does, leaving the germline J gene to fill in the end. The CDR3 loop spans 14 amino acids. V was cut by 2 bases and J by 3 bases, with 10 bases left in between. CDR1 and CDR2 from the germline V gene are FNHDT and SITEND (reference sequence). The complete variable domain, with remaining parts taken from reference TRBV19 and TRBJ2-3, reads GGIITQTPKFLIGQEGQKLTLKCQQNFNHDTMYWYRQDSGKGLRLIYYSITENDLQKGDLSEGYDASREKKSSFSLTVTSAQKNEMAVFLCASSIQGRAETLYFGSGTRLTVL.

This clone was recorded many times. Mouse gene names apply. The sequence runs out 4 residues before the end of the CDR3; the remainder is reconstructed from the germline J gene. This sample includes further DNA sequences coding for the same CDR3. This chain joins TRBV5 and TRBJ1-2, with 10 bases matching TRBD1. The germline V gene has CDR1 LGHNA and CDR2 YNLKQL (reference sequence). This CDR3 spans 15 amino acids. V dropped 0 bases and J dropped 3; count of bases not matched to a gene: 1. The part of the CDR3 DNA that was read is TGTGCCAGCAGCCAAGAAGGGACAGGGGACTCC. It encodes CASSQEGTGDS. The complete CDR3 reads CASSQEGTGDSDYTF.

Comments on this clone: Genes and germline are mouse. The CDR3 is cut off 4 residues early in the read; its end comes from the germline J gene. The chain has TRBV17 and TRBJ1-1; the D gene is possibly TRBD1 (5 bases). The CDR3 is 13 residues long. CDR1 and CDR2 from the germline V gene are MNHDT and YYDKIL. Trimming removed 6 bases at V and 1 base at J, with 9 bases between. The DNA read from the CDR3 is TGTGCTAGCAGCATGGACAAAAACACA. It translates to CASSMDKNT. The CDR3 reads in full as CASSMDKNTEVFF.

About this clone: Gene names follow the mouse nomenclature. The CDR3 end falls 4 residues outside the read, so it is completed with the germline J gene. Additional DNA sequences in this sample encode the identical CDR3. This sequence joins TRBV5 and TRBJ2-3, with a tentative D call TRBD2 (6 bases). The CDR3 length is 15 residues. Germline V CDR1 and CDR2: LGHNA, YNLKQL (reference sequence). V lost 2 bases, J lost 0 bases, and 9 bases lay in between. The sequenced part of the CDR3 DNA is TGTGCCAGCAGCCAATTAGGGACTAGTGCAGAA. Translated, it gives CASSQLGTSAE. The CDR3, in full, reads CASSQLGTSAETLYF.

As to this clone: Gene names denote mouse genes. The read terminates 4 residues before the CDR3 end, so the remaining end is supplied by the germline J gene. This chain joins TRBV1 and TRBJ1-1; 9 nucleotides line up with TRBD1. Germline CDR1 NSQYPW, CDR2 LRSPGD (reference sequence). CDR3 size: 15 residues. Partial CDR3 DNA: TGCACCTGCAGTGCAGATCAGGGACAGGGCGGA. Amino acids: CTCSADQGQGG. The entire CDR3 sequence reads CTCSADQGQGGEVFF. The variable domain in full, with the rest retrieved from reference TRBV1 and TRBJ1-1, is VTLLEQNPRWRLVPRGQAVNLRCILKNSQYPWMSWYQQDLQKQLQWLFTLRSPGDKEVKSLPGADYLATRVTDTELRLQVANMSQGRTLYCTCSADQGQGGEVFFGKGTRLTVV.

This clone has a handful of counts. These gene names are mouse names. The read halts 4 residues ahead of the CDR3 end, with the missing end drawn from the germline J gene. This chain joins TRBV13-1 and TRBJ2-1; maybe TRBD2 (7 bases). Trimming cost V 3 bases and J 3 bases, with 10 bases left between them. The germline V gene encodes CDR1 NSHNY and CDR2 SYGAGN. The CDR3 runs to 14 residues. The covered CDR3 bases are TGTGCCAGCAGTGGGAGGGGGGGCTATGCT. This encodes CASSGRGGYA. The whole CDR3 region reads CASSGRGGYAEQFF.

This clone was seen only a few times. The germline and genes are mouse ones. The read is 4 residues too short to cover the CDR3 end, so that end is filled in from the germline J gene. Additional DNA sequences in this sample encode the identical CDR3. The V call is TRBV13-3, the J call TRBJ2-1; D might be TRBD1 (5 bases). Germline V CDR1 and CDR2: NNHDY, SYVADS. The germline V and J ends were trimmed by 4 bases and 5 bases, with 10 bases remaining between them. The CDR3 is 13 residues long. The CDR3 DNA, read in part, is TGTGCCAGCAGTACGCAGGGAGATGCT. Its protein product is CASSTQGDA. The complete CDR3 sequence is CASSTQGDAEQFF.

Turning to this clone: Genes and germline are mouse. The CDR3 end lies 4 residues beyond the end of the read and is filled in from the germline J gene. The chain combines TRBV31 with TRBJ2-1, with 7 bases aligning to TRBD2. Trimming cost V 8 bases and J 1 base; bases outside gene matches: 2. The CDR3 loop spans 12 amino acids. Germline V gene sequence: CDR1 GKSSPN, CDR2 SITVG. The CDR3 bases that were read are TGTGCCCCGGACTGGAACTATGCT. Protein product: CAPDWNYA. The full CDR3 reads CAPDWNYAEQFF.

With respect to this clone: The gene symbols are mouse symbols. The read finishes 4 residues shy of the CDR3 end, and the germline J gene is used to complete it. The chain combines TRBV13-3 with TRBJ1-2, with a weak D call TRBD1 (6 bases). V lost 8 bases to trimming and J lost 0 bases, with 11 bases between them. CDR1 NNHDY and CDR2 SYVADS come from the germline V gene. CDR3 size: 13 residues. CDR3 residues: CASGQHANSDYTF. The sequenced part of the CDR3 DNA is TGTGCCAGTGGACAGCATGCAAACTCC.

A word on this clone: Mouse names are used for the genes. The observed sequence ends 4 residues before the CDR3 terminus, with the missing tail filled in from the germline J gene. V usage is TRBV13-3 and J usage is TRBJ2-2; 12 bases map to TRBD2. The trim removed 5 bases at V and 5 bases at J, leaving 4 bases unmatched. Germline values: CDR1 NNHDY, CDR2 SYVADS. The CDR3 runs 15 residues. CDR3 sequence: CASRLGTGGTGQLYF. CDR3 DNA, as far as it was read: TGTGCCAGCAGGCTCGGGACTGGGGGGACCGGG. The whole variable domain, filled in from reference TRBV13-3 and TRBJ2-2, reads EAAVTQSPRSKVAVTGGKVTLSCHQTNNHDYMYWYRQDTGHGLRLIHYSYVADSTEKGDIPDGYKASRPSQENFSLILELASLSQTAVYFCASRLGTGGTGQLYFGEGSKLTVL.

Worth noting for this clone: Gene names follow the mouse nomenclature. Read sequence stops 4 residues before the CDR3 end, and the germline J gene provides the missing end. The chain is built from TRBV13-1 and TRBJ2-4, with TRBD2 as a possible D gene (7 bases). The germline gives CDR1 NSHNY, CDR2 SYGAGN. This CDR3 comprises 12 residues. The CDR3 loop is CASTSGGNTLYF. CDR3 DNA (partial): TGTGCCAGCACATCTGGGGGCAAC.

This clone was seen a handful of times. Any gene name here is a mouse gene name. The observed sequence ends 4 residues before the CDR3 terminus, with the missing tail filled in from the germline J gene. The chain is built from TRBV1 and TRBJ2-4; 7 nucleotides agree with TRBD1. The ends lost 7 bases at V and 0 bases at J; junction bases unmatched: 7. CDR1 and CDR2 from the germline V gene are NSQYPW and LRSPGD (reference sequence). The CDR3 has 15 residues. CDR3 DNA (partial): TGCACCTGCACCGGGACAGAATCTAGTCAAAAC. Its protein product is CTCTGTESSQN. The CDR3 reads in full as CTCTGTESSQNTLYF.

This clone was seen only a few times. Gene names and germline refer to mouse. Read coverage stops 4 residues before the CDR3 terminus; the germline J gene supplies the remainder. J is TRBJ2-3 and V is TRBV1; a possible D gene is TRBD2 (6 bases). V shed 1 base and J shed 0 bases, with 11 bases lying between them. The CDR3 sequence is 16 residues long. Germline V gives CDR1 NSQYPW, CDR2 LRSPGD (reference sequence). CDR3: CTCSAVVGTSAETLYF. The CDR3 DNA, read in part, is TGCACCTGCAGTGCAGTTGTGGGGACTAGTGCAGAA.

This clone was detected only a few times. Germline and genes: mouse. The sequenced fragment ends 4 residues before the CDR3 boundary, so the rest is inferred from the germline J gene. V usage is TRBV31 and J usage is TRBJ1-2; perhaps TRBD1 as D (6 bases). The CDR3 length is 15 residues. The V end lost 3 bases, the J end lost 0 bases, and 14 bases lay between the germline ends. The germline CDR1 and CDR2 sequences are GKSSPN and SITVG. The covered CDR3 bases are TGTGCCTGGAGCCTTCAGACAGGAGCAAACTCC. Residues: CAWSLQTGANS. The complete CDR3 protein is CAWSLQTGANSDYTF.

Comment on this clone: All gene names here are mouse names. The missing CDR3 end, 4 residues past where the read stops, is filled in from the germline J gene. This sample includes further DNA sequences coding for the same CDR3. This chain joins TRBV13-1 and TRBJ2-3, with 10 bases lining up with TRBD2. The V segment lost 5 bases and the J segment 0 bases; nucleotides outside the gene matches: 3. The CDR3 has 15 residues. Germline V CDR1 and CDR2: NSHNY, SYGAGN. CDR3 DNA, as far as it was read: TGTGCCAGCAGGAGACTGGGGGGTAGTGCAGAA. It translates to CASRRLGGSAE. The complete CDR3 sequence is CASRRLGGSAETLYF.

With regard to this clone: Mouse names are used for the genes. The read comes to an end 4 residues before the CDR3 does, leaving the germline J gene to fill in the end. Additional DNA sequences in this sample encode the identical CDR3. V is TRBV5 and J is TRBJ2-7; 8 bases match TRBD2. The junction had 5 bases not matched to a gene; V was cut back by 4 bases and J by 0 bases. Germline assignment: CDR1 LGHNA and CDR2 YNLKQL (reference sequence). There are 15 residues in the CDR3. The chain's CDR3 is CASSPDWGSSYEQYF. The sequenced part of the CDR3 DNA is TGTGCCAGCAGCCCCGACTGGGGTAGCTCCTAT.

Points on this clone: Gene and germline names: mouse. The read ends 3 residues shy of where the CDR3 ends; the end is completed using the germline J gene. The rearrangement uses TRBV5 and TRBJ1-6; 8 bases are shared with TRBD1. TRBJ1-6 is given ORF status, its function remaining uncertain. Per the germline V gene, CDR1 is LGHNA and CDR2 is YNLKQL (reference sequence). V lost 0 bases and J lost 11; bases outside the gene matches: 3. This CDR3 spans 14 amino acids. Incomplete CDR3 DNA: TGTGCCAGCAGCCAAGAGACAGGGGTACCGCCC. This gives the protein CASSQETGVPP. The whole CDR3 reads CASSQETGVPPLYF.

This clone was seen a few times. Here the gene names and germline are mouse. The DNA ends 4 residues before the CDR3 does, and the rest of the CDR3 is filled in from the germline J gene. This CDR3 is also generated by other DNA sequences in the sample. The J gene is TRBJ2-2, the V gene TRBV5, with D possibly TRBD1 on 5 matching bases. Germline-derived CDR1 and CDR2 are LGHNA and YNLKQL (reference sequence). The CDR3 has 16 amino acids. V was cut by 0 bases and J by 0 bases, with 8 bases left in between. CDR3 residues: CASSQDQGSNTGQLYF. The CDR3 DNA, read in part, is TGTGCCAGCAGCCAAGATCAGGGATCAAACACCGGG.

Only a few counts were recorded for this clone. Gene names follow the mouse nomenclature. This chain's CDR3 is CTCSAGDWGVRNTGQLYF. The covered CDR3 bases are TGCACCTGCAGTGCAGGGGACTGGGGGGTAAGAAACACCGGG. The chain is built from TRBV1 and TRBJ2-2; 12 bases align to TRBD2. From the germline J gene comes the end of the CDR3, since the read stops 4 residues before it. The CDR3 has 18 amino acids. Per germline, CDR1 NSQYPW and CDR2 LRSPGD (reference sequence). V was clipped by 1 base and J by 1 base; unmatched bases: 4.